This entry lists 20 T cell receptor beta chains sequenced from one sample in a study of human T cells and chemical hapten exposure. Specified time point: healthy volunteer bleed at 6 weeks. Sequencing started from total RNA isolated from unfractionated whole blood. TCRdb fed the RACE reads into MiXCR, producing one record per CDR3 protein. This table has 70,000 to 95,000 distinct CDR3 sequences, roughly 7.9% appearing once. The specimen sequenced was whole blood. These receptors originate from a female donor in good health. Some clones in this sample may be carry-over from other donors' samples.

This clonotype was detected a few times. The V call is TRBV6-5, the J call TRBJ2-3; a weak D match, TRBD1 (5 bases). This CDR3 has 15 residues. Trimming removed 7 bases at V and 2 bases at J, with 16 bases between. The V gene's germline CDR1 is MNHEY and CDR2 SVGAGI. DNA for the CDR3: TGTGCCAGCAAACAGACAGCCCTTTCCACAGATACGCAGTATTTT. Residues: CASKQTALSTDTQYF.

In its sample, this clonotype was seen many times. The chain carries TRBV5-5 and TRBJ2-7; weak D call: TRBD1 (6 bases). The CDR3 length is 17 residues. Germline loops: CDR1 SGHKS, CDR2 YYEKEE (reference sequence). V lost 4 bases, J lost 0 bases, and 20 bases lay in between. The CDR3 spells CASSLLRQAAHSYEQYF. The CDR3 DNA sequence: TGTGCCAGCAGCCTCCTTCGACAGGCCGCGCACTCCTACGAGCAGTACTTC.

This chain connects TRBV28 to TRBJ2-3; 9 bases map to TRBD2. J lost 9 bases, V lost 6 bases, and 16 bases had no gene match. Germline assignment: CDR1 MDHEN and CDR2 SYDVKM. The CDR3 contains 16 residues. The CDR3 is CASRLVRGGVGETQYF. The CDR3 DNA is TGTGCCAGCAGGCTTGTGCGGGGGGGTGTCGGAGAGACGCAGTATTTT. Full variable domain (outside the CDR3, taken from reference TRBV28 and TRBJ2-3): DVKVTQSSRYLVKRTGEKVFLECVQDMDHENMFWYRQDPGLGLRLIYFSYDVKMKEKGDIPEGYSVSREKKERFSLILESASTNQTSMYLCASRLVRGGVGETQYFGPGTRLTVL.

This clonotype was counted a few times. This chain joins TRBV12-3 or TRBV12-4 and TRBJ2-7; D possibly corresponds to TRBD2 (6 bases). The CDR3 is 14 residues long. V gave up 5 bases and J gave up 2 bases, with 13 bases separating them. The CDR3 loop reads CASSLRGSTYEQYF. For the CDR3, the DNA is TGTGCCAGCAGTCTCCGGGGGAGTACCTACGAGCAGTACTTC.

In its sample, this clonotype was seen a few times. This chain joins TRBV5-1 and TRBJ1-1, with unresolved D. V shed 2 bases and J shed 8 bases, with 13 bases lying between them. The germline CDR1 and CDR2 sequences are SGHRS and YFSETQ. The CDR3 has 13 residues. The DNA of the CDR3 is TGCGCCAGCAGCTTCGGAGTTCGGTTGGAAGCTTTCTTT. It translates to CASSFGVRLEAFF.

This clonotype was detected ten times or more. The chain links TRBV7-2 to TRBJ1-4; 8 bases line up with TRBD1. The CDR3 covers 16 residues. J lost 8 bases, V lost 4 bases, and 12 bases had no gene match. Germline loops: CDR1 SGHTA, CDR2 FQGNSA. The CDR3, as DNA: TGTGCCAGCAGCTCCTCTCTGGCCAGGGGGCAAGAAAAACTGTTTTTT. This encodes CASSSSLARGQEKLFF.

This clonotype was seen more than once but under ten times. The chain joins TRBV5-1 to TRBJ2-7, with a possible D match to TRBD1 (5 bases). The CDR3 runs 15 residues. Deletions cut 0 bases from V and 6 bases from J, with 16 bases between. CDR1 is SGHRS and CDR2 is YFSETQ in the germline V gene. For the CDR3, the DNA is TGCGCCAGCAGCTTGGGACTTACCACAAGGGGCGAGCAGTACTTC. The encoded protein is CASSLGLTTRGEQYF.

In nucleotides, the CDR3 is TGTGCCAGCAGCTTGGGGGGTGAGCAGTTCTTC. Its translation: CASSLGGEQFF. The rearrangement links TRBV5-4 to TRBJ2-1; D remains unclear. The ends were cut back, 0 bases at V and 9 bases at J, with 4 bases in the middle. The germline V gene encodes CDR1 SGHNT and CDR2 YYREEE (reference sequence). CDR3 length equals 11 residues.

In its sample, this clonotype was seen many times. The chain couples TRBV21-1 to TRBJ2-1; the table gives TRBD2 as D, unverified against the DNA. TRBV21-1 is an annotated pseudogene. The CDR3 is 16 amino acids. The CDR3 sequence: CASSPCGSFSYNEQFF. CDR3 DNA: TGTGCCAGCAGCCCCTGCGGGAGTTTCTCCTACAATGAGCAGTTCTTC.

Ten or more counts support this clonotype. The chain combines TRBV7-2 with TRBJ2-7, with TRBD1 matching over 9 bases. Germline V gene lookup returns CDR1 SGHTA and CDR2 FQGNSA. CDR3 size: 15 residues. The trim removed 5 bases at V and 4 bases at J, leaving 9 bases unmatched. The chain's CDR3 is CASSQLGTGTYEQYF. CDR3 nucleotide sequence: TGTGCCAGCAGCCAACTCGGGACAGGGACGTACGAGCAGTACTTC.

This clonotype was recorded a few times. The chain uses TRBV20-1 and TRBJ2-5; no reliable D call. Germline CDR1 is DFQATT and CDR2 is SNEGSKA (reference sequence). Trimming pared 3 bases from V and 1 base from J, leaving 12 bases between. The CDR3 loop spans 14 amino acids. The CDR3 region is CSASAVRTQETQYF. The CDR3 coding sequence is TGCAGTGCTAGTGCCGTCAGGACCCAAGAGACCCAGTACTTC.

This clonotype was observed many times. V usage is TRBV5-5 and J usage is TRBJ2-5; D not resolved. V shed 0 bases and J shed 1 base, with 13 bases lying between them. CDR3 length: 16 residues. Germline V CDR1 and CDR2: SGHKS, YYEKEE (reference sequence). The CDR3 coding sequence is TGTGCCAGCAGCTTGGTCCTGAAACTACCCCAAGAGACCCAGTACTTC. Translation: CASSLVLKLPQETQYF.

This clonotype was found many times. V and J are TRBV5-1 and TRBJ2-3; 10 bases line up with TRBD2. This CDR3 has 16 amino acids. V lost 2 bases, J lost 4 bases, and 7 bases stayed unmatched. The germline CDR1 and CDR2 sequences are SGHRS and YFSETQ. This chain's CDR3 is CASSFGLADTADTQYF. The DNA for the CDR3 is TGCGCCAGCAGCTTCGGACTAGCGGACACCGCAGATACGCAGTATTTT. The full variable domain, in which reference TRBV5-1 and TRBJ2-3 provide the parts outside the CDR3, is KAGVTQTPRYLIKTRGQQVTLSCSPISGHRSVSWYQQTPGQGLQFLFEYFSETQRNKGNFPGRFSGRQFSNSRSEMNVSTLELGDSALYLCASSFGLADTADTQYFGPGTRLTVL.

Ten or more counts support this clonotype. V and J are TRBV4-3 and TRBJ2-3, with D perhaps matching TRBD1 or TRBD2 (5 bases each). The CDR3 extends over 14 amino acids. Germline V lookup: CDR1 LGHNA, CDR2 YSLEER. Trimming shortened V by 5 bases and J by 0 bases, and 9 bases separated the two germline ends. The CDR3 nucleotides are TGCGCCAGCAGCGGGGACGGTAGCACAGATACGCAGTATTTT. Its protein is CASSGDGSTDTQYF.

This clonotype was detected only a few times. This chain links TRBV20-1 with TRBJ1-5; no reliable D call. V lost 1 base to trimming and J lost 7 bases, with 17 bases between them. CDR1 DFQATT and CDR2 SNEGSKA come from the germline V gene (reference sequence). CDR3 length equals 15 residues. In DNA, the CDR3 is TGCAGTGCTAGAGCTGGACCCACGGGAGGGCAGCCCCAGCATTTT. Its translation is CSARAGPTGGQPQHF.

V usage is TRBV10-3 and J usage is TRBJ2-3, with 10 nucleotides matching TRBD2. CDR3 length: 15 amino acids. CDR1 is ENHRY, CDR2 SYGVKD, per germline. The V segment lost 6 bases and the J segment 2 bases; nucleotides outside the gene matches: 5. CDR3 in DNA: TGTGCCATCAGGGAAAGCGGGGGGGCCACAGATACGCAGTATTTT. Residues: CAIRESGGATDTQYF.

The chain has TRBV3-1 and TRBJ2-7; D unresolved. Germline CDR1 is LGHDT and CDR2 is YNNKEL (reference sequence). Trimming took 4 bases from V and 6 from J, leaving 13 bases between them. CDR3 length: 13 amino acids. The CDR3 here is CASSPSRLSEQYF. CDR3 bases: TGTGCCAGCAGCCCAAGTCGATTGAGCGAGCAGTACTTC.

This clonotype was counted between two and nine times. V usage is TRBV7-2 and J usage is TRBJ2-5; 11 bases align to TRBD2. The CDR3 has 15 amino acids. Losses at the gene ends were 5 bases for V and 5 bases for J; bases not matched to a gene: 7. Germline assignment: CDR1 SGHTA and CDR2 FQGNSA. The CDR3 sequence is CASSPGTSGEETQYF. The CDR3 DNA is TGTGCCAGCAGCCCCGGGACTAGCGGAGAGGAGACCCAGTACTTC. Together with reference TRBV7-2 and TRBJ2-5, the CDR3 gives the full variable domain: GAGVSQSPSNKVTEKGKDVELRCDPISGHTALYWYRQSLGQGLEFLIYFQGNSAPDKSGLPSDRFSAERTGGSVSTLTIQRTQQEDSAVYLCASSPGTSGEETQYFGPGTRLLVL.

This clonotype was counted between two and nine times. The gene calls are TRBV20-1 and TRBJ2-4; 12 nucleotides agree with TRBD2. The CDR3 loop spans 16 amino acids. V shed 0 bases and J 5 bases; nucleotides not matched to a gene: 5. Germline CDR1 DFQATT, CDR2 SNEGSKA (reference sequence). This chain's CDR3 is CSARDPSGRAENIQYF. The CDR3 nucleotides read TGCAGTGCTAGAGATCCTAGCGGGAGGGCCGAAAACATTCAGTACTTC.

This clonotype was counted ten times or more. The chain uses TRBV25-1 and TRBJ1-2; possible D gene TRBD1, 5 bases. The CDR3 spans 13 residues. Germline V lookup: CDR1 MGHDK, CDR2 SYGVNS. Trimming left V 2 bases short and J 8 bases short, with 12 bases between. CDR3 sequence reads: CASSEAGVNGYTF. The CDR3 nucleotides are TGTGCCAGCAGTGAAGCGGGGGTAAACGGCTACACCTTC.